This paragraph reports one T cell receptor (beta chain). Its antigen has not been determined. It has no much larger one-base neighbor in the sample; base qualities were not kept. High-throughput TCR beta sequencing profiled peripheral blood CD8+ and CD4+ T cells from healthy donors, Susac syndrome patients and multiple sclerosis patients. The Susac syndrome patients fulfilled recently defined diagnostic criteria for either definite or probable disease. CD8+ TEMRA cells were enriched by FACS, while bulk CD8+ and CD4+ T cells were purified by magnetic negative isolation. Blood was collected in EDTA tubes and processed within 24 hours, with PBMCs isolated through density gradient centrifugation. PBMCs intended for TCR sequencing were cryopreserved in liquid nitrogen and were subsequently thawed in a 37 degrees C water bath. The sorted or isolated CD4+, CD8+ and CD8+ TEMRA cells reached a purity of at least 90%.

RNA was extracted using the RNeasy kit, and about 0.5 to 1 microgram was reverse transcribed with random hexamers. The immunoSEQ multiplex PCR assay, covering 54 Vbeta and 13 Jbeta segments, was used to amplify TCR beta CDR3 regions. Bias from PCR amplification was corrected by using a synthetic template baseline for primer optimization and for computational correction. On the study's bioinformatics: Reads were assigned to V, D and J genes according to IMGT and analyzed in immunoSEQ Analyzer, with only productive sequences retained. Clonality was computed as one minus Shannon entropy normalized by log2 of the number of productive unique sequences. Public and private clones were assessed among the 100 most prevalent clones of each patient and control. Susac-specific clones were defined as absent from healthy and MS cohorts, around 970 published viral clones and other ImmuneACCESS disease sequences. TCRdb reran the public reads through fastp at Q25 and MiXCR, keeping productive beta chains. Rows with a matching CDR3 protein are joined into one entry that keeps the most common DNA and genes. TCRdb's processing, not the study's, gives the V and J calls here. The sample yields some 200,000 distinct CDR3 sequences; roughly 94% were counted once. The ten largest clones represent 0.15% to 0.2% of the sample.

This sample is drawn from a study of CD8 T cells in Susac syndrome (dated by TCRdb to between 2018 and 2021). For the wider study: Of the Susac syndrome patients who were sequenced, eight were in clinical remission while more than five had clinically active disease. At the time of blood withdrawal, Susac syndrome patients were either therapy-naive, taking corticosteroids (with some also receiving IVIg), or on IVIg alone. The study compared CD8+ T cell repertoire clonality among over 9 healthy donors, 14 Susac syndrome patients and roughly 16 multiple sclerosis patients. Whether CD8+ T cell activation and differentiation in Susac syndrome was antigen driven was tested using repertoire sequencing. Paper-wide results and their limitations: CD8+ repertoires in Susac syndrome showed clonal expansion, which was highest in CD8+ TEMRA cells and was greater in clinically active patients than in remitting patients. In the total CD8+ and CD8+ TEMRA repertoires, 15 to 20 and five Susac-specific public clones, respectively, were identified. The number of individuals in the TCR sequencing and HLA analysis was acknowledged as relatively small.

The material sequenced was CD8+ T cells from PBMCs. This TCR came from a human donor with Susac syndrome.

The CDR3 amino acid sequence is: CASSERDGGYGYTF. The DNA sequence reads TGTGCCAGCAGTGAGCGGGACGGCGGATATGGCTACACCTTC. The chain couples TRBV2 to TRBJ1-2; a weak D assignment points to TRBD1 (5 bases agree). CDR1 and CDR2 are read off the germline V gene as SNHLY and FYNNEI. Trimming removed 3 bases from V and 5 bases from J, leaving 13 bases between the germline ends. The CDR3 holds 14 amino acids from the cysteine to the phenylalanine. The kept DNA is CDR3 alone, 42 bases in frame from the first base.